This is a list of T cell receptor beta chains from one sample in a study of identical twins. TCRdb recomputed calls from the 5' RACE reads with MiXCR, one row per CDR3 protein. The table includes approximately 500,000 distinct CDR3 sequences, 20% to 25% detected once. These data were likewise used in another study, on T cells expressing NK-cell markers.

Sequences were obtained from CD4+ T cells sorted from blood. These receptors were obtained from a woman under 30 in good health. Each CDR3 is given with its conserved first and last residue. D genes are given only for firm matches. The listing skips clone size in some rows; elsewhere it reads once, few, many or a size class.

-,TRBV6-2/TRBV6-3,TRBJ2-1,-,TGTGCCAGCAGTTATCCCCAGCGGGTGAATAATGAGCAGTTCTTC,CASSYPQRVNNEQFF
-,TRBV5-1,TRBJ2-3,few,TGCGCGACGAGAGGACCTAGCACAGATACGCAGTATTTT,CATRGPSTDTQYF
TRBD2,TRBV10-2,TRBJ2-1,-,TGCGCCAGCAGCGCTAGCCGGGAGGGCCTTAATGAGCAGTTCTTC,CASSASREGLNEQFF
TRBD1,TRBV3-1,TRBJ1-1,-,TGTGCCAGCAGCCATCCGACAGGGAAGGACACTGAAGCTTTCTTT,CASSHPTGKDTEAFF
-,TRBV18,TRBJ2-2,few,TGTGCCAGCTCACCACCGAAAGGGGCGGAGCTGTTTTTT,CASSPPKGAELFF
-,TRBV6-2/TRBV6-3,TRBJ2-2,-,TGTGCCAGCAGACCCGGGAGAAACACCGGGGAGCTGTTTTTT,CASRPGRNTGELFF
TRBD2,TRBV27,TRBJ2-5,-,TGTGCCAGCGGAAATAGCGGGAGGGGAGAGACCCAGTACTTC,CASGNSGRGETQYF
TRBD2,TRBV20-1,TRBJ2-2,few,TGCAGTGCTAGGGGCGGGAGGAATACCGGGGAGCTGTTTTTT,CSARGGRNTGELFF
-,TRBV15,TRBJ1-5,-,TGTGCCACCAGCAGCGGACAATTTAACCAGCCCCAGCATTTT,CATSSGQFNQPQHF
-,TRBV20-1,TRBJ2-7,few,TGCAGTGCTAGTCCTCCCCAGATCTACGAGCAGTACTTC,CSASPPQIYEQYF
-,TRBV5-1,TRBJ2-1,few,TGCGCCAGCAGCTTGGAGGTTGTGCAGTTCTTC,CASSLEVVQFF
-,TRBV5-1,TRBJ2-5,few,TGCGCCAGCACCGTAGGGACTCCGCAAGAGACCCAGTACTTC,CASTVGTPQETQYF